Below are 7 T cell receptor beta chains sequenced from a single sample in a study of T-cell reconstitution after alpha-beta-depleted transplantation in children. As it was prepared, the TCRbeta library received unique molecular identifiers. TCRdb processed the PCR reads anew with MiXCR; each CDR3 protein has one entry. In the table there are approximately 980,000 distinct CDR3 sequences, about 29% of which are singletons. Sequenced here: PBMCs, mostly from graft donor cells, sampled 360 days after TCRalphabeta/CD19-depleted stem cell transplant. The receptor set was obtained from a boy under three years old who had a stem cell transplant for SCID, so the T cells may come from the graft donor.

J is TRBJ1-5 and V is TRBV5-5, with a tentative D call TRBD1 (5 bases). The CDR3 sequence is 17 residues long. Trimming pared 4 bases from V and 1 base from J, leaving 18 bases between. The germline gives CDR1 SGHKS, CDR2 YYEKEE (reference sequence). The CDR3 spells CASSPGTGTASNQPQHF. In DNA, the CDR3 is TGTGCCAGCAGCCCCGGGACGGGCACGGCGAGCAATCAGCCCCAGCATTTT.

This chain connects TRBV12-3 or TRBV12-4 to TRBJ2-1; D is uncertain. With 5 bases removed from V and 1 base from J, the gap between germline ends came to 15 bases. The CDR3 contains 16 residues. Here the CDR3 reads CASSPYPGLSYNEQFF. The CDR3 bases are TGTGCCAGCAGTCCCTATCCCGGGCTATCCTACAATGAGCAGTTCTTC.

This chain connects TRBV24-1 to TRBJ1-5, with a tentative D call TRBD1 (6 bases). The CDR3 covers 15 residues. CDR1 is KGHDR and CDR2 is SFDVKD in the germline V gene. Trimming cost V 3 bases and J 2 bases, with 10 bases left between them. The chain's CDR3 is CATSDGTSGNQPQHF. Written as DNA, the CDR3 is TGTGCCACCAGTGATGGGACATCGGGCAATCAGCCCCAGCATTTT.

The chain is built from TRBV7-9 and TRBJ2-3; 9 bases map to TRBD2. The CDR3 is 16 residues long. Unmatched junction bases numbered 13, after V lost 8 bases and J lost 4 bases. CDR1 is SEHNR and CDR2 is FQNEAQ in the germline V gene (reference sequence). The CDR3 DNA reads TGTGCCAGCGAGAGGGGGGAGCGGGGGGAGTCAGATACGCAGTATTTT. As protein: CASERGERGESDTQYF.

This rearrangement joins TRBV11-2 to TRBJ2-1, with a tentative D call TRBD2 (5 bases). CDR3 length: 18 residues. Between the trimmed V and J ends, which lost 2 bases and 5 bases, there was a span of 22 bases. Germline values: CDR1 SGHAT, CDR2 FQNNGV. The CDR3, as DNA: TGTGCCAGCAGCTTATCCCGGGCAAGGCTAGCTATAAACAATGAGCAGTTCTTC. Protein: CASSLSRARLAINNEQFF.

V usage is TRBV11-1 and J usage is TRBJ2-5, with TRBD1 matching 9 bases. The junction had 8 bases not matched to a gene; V was cut back by 5 bases and J by 4 bases. This CDR3 contains 15 residues. CDR1 is SGHAT, CDR2 FQDESV, per germline (reference sequence). The DNA of the CDR3 is TGTGCCAGCAGCCGAGGACCGGGACAGGGAGAGACCCAGTACTTC. This encodes CASSRGPGQGETQYF.

This clonotype has only a few counts. The V and J genes are TRBV10-3 and TRBJ1-3; 8 bases map to TRBD1. This CDR3 has 19 residues. V was pared by 4 bases and J by 3 bases, with 17 bases of the junction left unmatched. CDR1 ENHRY and CDR2 SYGVKD come from the germline V gene. The CDR3, as DNA: TGTGCCATCAGTGGGGCATCAGGGGGCTCGGAACCTCTTGGAAACACCATATATTTT. Translation: CAISGASGGSEPLGNTIYF.